These 25 T cell receptor beta chains originate from one sample sequenced in a study of T cells after yellow fever vaccination. TCRdb itself ran the 5' RACE reads through MiXCR, one entry per CDR3 protein. Of around 260,000 distinct CDR3 sequences listed, around 5.3% are singletons. Material: CD4+ T cells sorted from PBMCs, obtained on the day of the yellow fever booster vaccination. These receptors were obtained from a man aged 18 to 29 who received the YFV17D yellow fever vaccine.

The rearrangement links TRBV6-6 to TRBJ1-4; the match to TRBD1 covers 7 bases. This CDR3 is built from 14 residues. Germline CDR1 is MNHNY and CDR2 is SVGAGI (reference sequence). The trim removed 7 bases at V and 5 bases at J, leaving 7 bases unmatched. The DNA for the CDR3 is TGTGCCAGCACCTCGACAGGGCTCAATGAAAAACTGTTTTTT. Translation gives CASTSTGLNEKLFF.

This clonotype occurred many times. The gene calls are TRBV12-5 and TRBJ1-1; 7 bases fit TRBD1. The CDR3 totals 17 residues. Trimming took 5 bases from V and 4 from J; bases not matched to a gene: 16. Germline-derived CDR1 and CDR2 are LGHNT and FRNRAP. Here the CDR3 DNA reads TGTGCTAGTGGTCCCCCCGGGGGACAGTGGCGGGGCACTGAAGCTTTCTTT. This gives the protein CASGPPGGQWRGTEAFF.

The rearrangement joins TRBV5-1 to TRBJ2-1; weak D call: TRBD1 (5 bases). Trimming left V 0 bases short and J 3 bases short, with 7 bases between. In germline, CDR1 is SGHRS, CDR2 YFSETQ. The CDR3 is 14 amino acids. The CDR3: CASSLETGYNEQFF. CDR3 DNA: TGCGCCAGCAGCTTGGAAACAGGCTACAATGAGCAGTTCTTC.

This clonotype has ten or more counts. The chain is built from TRBV12-3 or TRBV12-4 and TRBJ2-3; D gene unclear. The CDR3 covers 13 residues. Trimming took 7 bases from V and 5 from J, leaving 13 bases between them. The CDR3 protein is CASTIEWVDTQYF. The DNA for the CDR3 is TGTGCCAGCACCATCGAGTGGGTAGATACGCAGTATTTT.

This clonotype was seen more than once but under ten times. The chain employs TRBV9 and TRBJ1-1; no definite D call. Germline V gene lookup returns CDR1 SGDLS and CDR2 YYNGEE. Trimming stripped 0 bases from V and 4 bases from J, with 10 bases between. This CDR3 comprises 14 residues. CDR3 in amino acids: CASSVEGYGTEAFF. DNA for the CDR3: TGTGCCAGCAGCGTAGAAGGGTATGGCACTGAAGCTTTCTTT.

This chain uses TRBV27 with TRBJ2-1; D might be TRBD2 (5 bases). Germline V gene lookup returns CDR1 MNHEY and CDR2 SMNVEV (reference sequence). V lost 6 bases to trimming and J lost 9 bases, with 21 bases between them. CDR3 length: 15 residues. The DNA of the CDR3 is TGTGCCAGCAGGATAACCTCCGGGGTAACGGGTGAGCAGTTCTTC. Residues: CASRITSGVTGEQFF.

The sample holds a few counts of this clonotype. This sequence joins TRBV25-1 and TRBJ1-2, with 7 positions matching TRBD1. The J segment lost 5 bases and the V segment lost 6 bases, leaving 3 bases of the junction unmatched. Germline V gives CDR1 MGHDK, CDR2 SYGVNS. This CDR3 spans 12 amino acids. CDR3: CASRGQSYGYTF. The CDR3 DNA is TGTGCCAGCAGGGGACAGAGTTATGGCTACACCTTC.

In its sample, this clonotype was seen many times. The chain joins TRBV4-2 to TRBJ2-3; 9 bases map to TRBD2. V lost 3 bases to trimming and J lost 0 bases; unmatched junction nucleotides: 4. Germline V gene data show CDR1 as LGHNA and CDR2 as YNFKEQ. CDR3 size: 16 residues. The DNA of the CDR3 is TGTGCCAGCAGCCAGCGACTAGCGGCTAGCACAGATACGCAGTATTTT. As protein: CASSQRLAASTDTQYF.

The chain combines TRBV5-1 with TRBJ1-2; tentatively, D is TRBD1 (5 bases). This CDR3 is 12 amino acids long. Trimming took 4 bases from V and 8 from J, leaving 12 bases between them. CDR1 and CDR2 from the germline V gene are SGHRS and YFSETQ. This chain's CDR3 is CASSKETEGYTF. The CDR3 DNA is TGCGCCAGCAGCAAAGAGACAGAGGGCTACACCTTC.

A few counts support this clonotype. The CDR3 sequence is CASRYGGTGVNYGYTF. Written as DNA, the CDR3 is TGTGCCAGCAGATACGGCGGGACAGGGGTTAACTATGGCTACACCTTC. The genes are TRBV27 and TRBJ1-2, with 10 bases aligning to TRBD1. Germline V gives CDR1 MNHEY, CDR2 SMNVEV (reference sequence). J was trimmed by 1 base and V by 6 bases; bases with no gene match: 8. This CDR3 has 16 amino acids.

In this sample, this clonotype turned up a few times. The CDR3 protein is CASSRDRDQETQYF. In DNA, the CDR3 is TGCGCCAGCAGCCGTGACAGGGACCAAGAGACCCAGTACTTC. V gene TRBV5-1 combines with J gene TRBJ2-5, with 7 bases identical to TRBD1. Per the germline V gene, CDR1 is SGHRS and CDR2 is YFSETQ. After removal of 4 bases from V and 0 bases from J, the junction contained 3 bases not matched to a gene. CDR3 length: 14 amino acids.

The chain joins TRBV7-9 to TRBJ1-2; 7 nucleotides line up with TRBD1. Germline trimming cut 5 bases from V and 4 bases from J; bases unmatched to any gene: 13. Germline CDR1 is SEHNR and CDR2 is FQNEAQ (reference sequence). The CDR3 spans 16 residues. In DNA, the CDR3 is TGTGCCAGCAGCAAAAGAATCCCGGGACAGATCTATGGCTACACCTTC. It translates to CASSKRIPGQIYGYTF.

The chain carries TRBV12-3 or TRBV12-4 and TRBJ1-5; 8 nucleotides align to TRBD1. With V trimmed by 6 bases and J by 0 bases, 10 bases remained unmatched. This CDR3 has 17 residues. In DNA form, the CDR3 reads TGTGCCAGCAGCCACCGGCCAGGGGGCCATAGCAATCAGCCCCAGCATTTT. Translation: CASSHRPGGHSNQPQHF.

V is TRBV11-2 and J is TRBJ2-7; the match to TRBD1 covers 10 bases. Germline CDR1 reads SGHAT; CDR2 reads FQNNGV. With V trimmed by 3 bases and J by 2 bases, 4 bases remained unmatched. The CDR3 totals 15 residues. CDR3 protein: CASSFWTGGPYEQYV. DNA for the CDR3: TGTGCCAGCAGCTTTTGGACAGGGGGTCCCTACGAGCAGTACGTC.

This clonotype was observed a handful of times. V usage is TRBV4-2 and J usage is TRBJ2-5, with TRBD2 identical over 9 bases. Germline V gene data show CDR1 as LGHNA and CDR2 as YNFKEQ. The CDR3 loop spans 17 amino acids. With V trimmed by 0 bases and J by 4 bases, 9 bases remained unmatched. The CDR3 loop reads CASSQDMRGGAAETQYF. The CDR3 bases are TGTGCCAGCAGCCAAGATATGCGCGGGGGGGCCGCAGAGACCCAGTACTTC.

The V and J genes are TRBV7-2 and TRBJ2-3, with 9 positions matching TRBD2. Trimming removed 1 base from V and 4 bases from J; junction bases left unmatched: 3. The CDR3 loop spans 15 amino acids. Germline V gene lookup returns CDR1 SGHTA and CDR2 FQGNSA. CDR3 coding DNA: TGTGCCAGCAGCTTAGGCGGGGGGGACGCAGATACGCAGTATTTT. Protein: CASSLGGGDADTQYF.

There are a few counts of this clonotype. The chain uses TRBV18 and TRBJ2-1; D perhaps matches TRBD1 (6 bases). There are 14 residues in the CDR3. V dropped 3 bases and J dropped 6 bases, with 12 bases sitting between them. Germline CDR1 and CDR2: KGHSH and LQKENI. CDR3 DNA sequence: TGTGCCAGCTCACCTACGGACAGCAGCAATGAGCAGTTCTTC. It yields the protein CASSPTDSSNEQFF.

This clonotype occurred a few times. This chain uses TRBV11-2 with TRBJ2-2; maybe TRBD2 (6 bases). Germline V lookup: CDR1 SGHAT, CDR2 FQNNGV. This CDR3 contains 16 residues. V was cut by 0 bases and J by 7 bases, with 15 bases left in between. CDR3 DNA sequence: TGTGCCAGCAGCTTAGATTCTGGGGCGCGGGGCGGGGAGCTGTTTTTT. As protein: CASSLDSGARGGELFF.

This clonotype appeared many times. Germline and junction disagree at one end, which may indicate a read error. The chain joins TRBV5-1 to TRBJ2-1, with 8 nucleotides matching TRBD2. The CDR3 contains 15 residues. Germline V CDR1 and CDR2: SGHRS, YFSETQ. The CDR3 DNA reads TGTGCCAGCAGCTTAGCGTTAGCGGGGCACAATGAGCAGTTCTTC. This gives the protein CASSLALAGHNEQFF. Using reference TRBV5-1 and TRBJ2-1 for the parts outside the CDR3, the full variable domain is KAGVTQTPRYLIKTRGQQVTLSCSPISGHRSVSWYQQTPGQGLQFLFEYFSETQRNKGNFPGRFSGRQFSNSRSEMNVSTLELGDSALYLCASSLALAGHNEQFFGPGTRLTVL.

The genes are TRBV7-2 and TRBJ2-2; the D is unclear. CDR3 size: 16 residues. CDR1 and CDR2 (germline): SGHTA, FQGNSA. The V end lost 2 bases, the J end lost 4 bases, and 14 bases lay between the germline ends. The CDR3 region has the DNA TGTGCCAGCAGCTTATCCTTGGTGGTCGGCACCGGGGAGCTGTTTTTT. This translates into CASSLSLVVGTGELFF.

This clonotype has more than one count but fewer than ten. V and J are TRBV11-1 and TRBJ2-7; the D call may be TRBD1 or TRBD2 (5 bases each). Germline V gene data show CDR1 as SGHAT and CDR2 as FQDESV (reference sequence). The CDR3 sequence is 14 residues long. Trimming removed 1 base from V and 2 bases from J, with 9 bases in between. CDR3 bases: TGTGCCAGCAGCTTAGGAGGGACCCCCTACGAGCAGTACTTC. Translated, it gives CASSLGGTPYEQYF.

This clonotype has ten or more counts. The chain is built from TRBV11-2 and TRBJ2-7; D might be TRBD2 (6 bases). This CDR3 has 14 residues. Germline V gene lookup returns CDR1 SGHAT and CDR2 FQNNGV. Trimming pared 4 bases from V and 6 bases from J, leaving 16 bases between. The CDR3 DNA sequence: TGTGCCAGCAGCTATCGGGGGTCAGGAGGCGAGCAGTACGTC. Its protein product is CASSYRGSGGEQYV.

This clonotype was detected only a few times. The chain is built from TRBV10-3 and TRBJ2-3; tentatively, D is TRBD2 (6 bases). Germline CDR1 reads ENHRY; CDR2 reads SYGVKD. The CDR3 totals 13 residues. Between the trimmed V and J ends, which lost 10 bases and 1 base, there was a span of 12 bases. CDR3 bases: TGTGCCACGGAGGCTAGCGGCACAGATACGCAGTATTTT. Its protein product is CATEASGTDTQYF.

At least ten counts were recorded for this clonotype. The V and J genes are TRBV4-3 and TRBJ1-1; 7 bases map to TRBD1. Losses at the gene ends were 1 base for V and 3 bases for J; bases not matched to a gene: 8. Germline lookup yields CDR1 LGHNA and CDR2 YSLEER. The CDR3 covers 16 residues. The CDR3 DNA reads TGCGCCAGCAGCCAAGGAAGGGCCAGGGGGGACACTGAAGCTTTCTTT. It is translated as CASSQGRARGDTEAFF.

This clonotype was detected ten times or more. The gene calls are TRBV4-3 and TRBJ2-1, with TRBD1 identical over 9 bases. J was trimmed by 5 bases and V by 3 bases; bases with no gene match: 8. The CDR3 totals 16 residues. CDR1 LGHNA and CDR2 YSLEER come from the germline V gene. DNA of the CDR3: TGCGCCAGCAGCCAGGCCGGGACAGGGTTGGACAATGAGCAGTTCTTC. Protein sequence: CASSQAGTGLDNEQFF.